Listed below are T cell receptor beta chains from one sample, sequenced in a study of cytomegalovirus exposure and HLA in healthy donors. Sequenced by immunoSEQ multiplex PCR; TCRdb stores in-frame clones only, minus some. Here the sample spans some 130,000 clones, 75% to 80% being singletons. The sequenced sample consisted of PBMCs. These receptors were taken from a man aged 25 to 45 in good health and CMV-seronegative. Each CDR3 is given with its conserved first and last residue. D genes are given only for firm matches. A row's size may be missing; if present it is once, few, many or a size class.

J	size	D	V	CDR3	DNA
TRBJ2-7	NA	NA	TRBV2	CASSEGLELFSYEQYF	TGTGCCAGCAGTGAAGGTCTGGAACTATTCTCCTACGAGCAGTACTTC
TRBJ2-2	NA	TRBD2	TRBV28	CASSLSVYGRAVTGELFF	TGTGCCAGCAGTTTGAGCGTCTACGGGAGGGCCGTGACCGGGGAGCTGTTTTTT
TRBJ2-3	NA	TRBD2	TRBV2	CASSPRLAGHLYTQYF	TGTGCCAGCAGTCCCCGACTAGCCGGCCATCTTTATACGCAGTATTTT
TRBJ2-4	NA	NA	TRBV19	CATASGRVENIQYF	TGTGCCACCGCTTCTGGCAGGGTGGAAAACATTCAGTACTTC
TRBJ2-7	few	NA	TRBV4-1	CASSQDPGSQYEQYF	TGCGCCAGCAGCCAAGATCCGGGGTCCCAGTACGAGCAGTACTTC
TRBJ2-7	NA	TRBD1	TRBV7-9	CASSLGGTGDGEQYF	TGTGCCAGCAGCTTAGGCGGGACAGGGGATGGGGAGCAGTACTTC
TRBJ2-3	few	NA	TRBV9	CASSVATRGGSSTDTQYF	TGTGCCAGCAGCGTAGCTACGAGAGGAGGTTCGAGCACAGATACGCAGTATTTT
TRBJ2-2	NA	TRBD1	TRBV19	CASSGEDRGFIGANTGELFF	TGTGCCAGTAGTGGAGAGGACAGGGGCTTTATAGGGGCGAACACCGGGGAGCTGTTTTTT
TRBJ2-7	NA	NA	TRBV30	CACNRGLLSYEQYF	TGTGCCTGTAACAGGGGACTCCTCTCCTACGAGCAGTACTTC
TRBJ2-7	NA	NA	TRBV25-1	CASSDPTGNYEQYF	TGTGCCAGCAGTGATCCAACAGGGAACTACGAGCAGTACTTC
TRBJ2-2	NA	NA	TRBV21-1	CASSKGTANTGELFF	TGTGCCAGCAGCAAAGGGACAGCGAACACCGGGGAGCTGTTTTTT
TRBJ2-5	NA	NA	TRBV4-1	CASSQVFADQETQYF	TGCGCCAGCAGCCAAGTCTTTGCGGACCAAGAGACCCAGTACTTC
TRBJ2-7	NA	TRBD2	TRBV29-1	CSVENPGLAGAYEQYF	TGCAGCGTTGAGAATCCGGGACTAGCGGGGGCCTACGAGCAGTACTTC
TRBJ1-2	NA	NA	TRBV6-6	CASKADSLVNYGYTF	TGTGCCAGCAAAGCGGACAGCCTCGTCAACTATGGCTACACCTTC
TRBJ1-5	NA	NA	TRBV6-5	CASGGGRGNQPQHF	TGTGCCAGCGGCGGGGGGAGAGGCAATCAGCCCCAGCATTTT
TRBJ1-2	NA	TRBD1	TRBV6-6	CASSYRQGAYGYTF	TGTGCCAGCAGTTACCGACAGGGGGCGTATGGCTACACCTTC
TRBJ1-2	NA	TRBD1	TRBV28	CASSQFPQGLFNYGYTF	TGTGCCAGCAGTCAATTCCCACAGGGGCTTTTTAACTATGGCTACACCTTC
TRBJ2-1	NA	TRBD1	TRBV7-2	CASSLSGGDHYEQFF	TGTGCCAGCAGCTTATCAGGGGGCGATCACTATGAGCAGTTCTTC
TRBJ1-3	NA	NA	TRBV5-6	CASSLTPRDIGNTIYF	TGTGCCAGCAGCTTGACCCCCCGGGACATTGGAAACACCATATATTTT
TRBJ2-5	few	NA	TRBV29-1	CSARPREETQYF	TGCAGCGCCCGACCAAGGGAGGAGACCCAGTACTTC
TRBJ2-7	NA	NA	TRBV5-1	CASSEPGSSYEQYF	TGCGCCAGCAGCGAACCCGGGTCCTCCTACGAGCAGTACTTC
TRBJ1-1	NA	TRBD1	TRBV15	CATSRDTGGTEAFF	TGTGCCACCAGCAGAGATACAGGGGGCACTGAAGCTTTCTTT
TRBJ2-5	NA	NA	TRBV5-1	CASSLGQNQETQYF	TGCGCCAGCAGCTTGGGACAGAACCAAGAGACCCAGTACTTC
TRBJ2-7	NA	NA	TRBV28	CASSSTGTNSYEQYF	TGTGCCAGCAGTTCCACCGGGACAAACTCCTACGAGCAGTACTTC
TRBJ2-5	NA	NA	TRBV7-6	CASSLATGQETQYF	TGTGCCAGCAGCTTAGCAACGGGCCAAGAGACCCAGTACTTC
TRBJ2-7	NA	TRBD1	TRBV29-1	CSVVWANRGYEQYF	TGCAGCGTTGTGTGGGCTAACAGGGGCTACGAGCAGTACTTC
TRBJ2-7	NA	TRBD2	TRBV14	CASRRWVAGGPNSYEQYF	TGTGCCAGCAGGAGGTGGGTGGCGGGAGGGCCGAACTCCTACGAGCAGTACTTC
TRBJ1-5	NA	NA	TRBV28	CASRQNNWPQHF	TGTGCCAGCAGACAAAATAATTGGCCCCAGCATTTT
TRBJ2-7	NA	NA	TRBV5-1	CASSLASVSGYPSYEQYF	TGCGCCAGCAGCTTGGCCAGCGTCTCCGGTTACCCCTCCTACGAGCAGTACTTC
TRBJ2-1	NA	TRBD2	TRBV7-9	CASSSYLAGDYNEQFF	TGTGCCAGCAGCTCTTATCTAGCGGGAGACTACAATGAGCAGTTCTTC
TRBJ2-1	NA	NA	TRBV19	CASSTILQGQFF	TGTGCCAGTAGTACCATACTTCAGGGGCAGTTCTTC
TRBJ2-5	NA	TRBD2	TRBV11-3	CASSQGLAGAISQETQYF	TGTGCCAGCAGCCAGGGGCTAGCGGGAGCAATTTCCCAAGAGACCCAGTACTTC
TRBJ1-3	NA	NA	TRBV11-3	CASSSGSGNTIYF	TGTGCCAGCAGCTCCGGGTCTGGAAACACCATATATTTT
TRBJ2-5	few	NA	TRBV30	CAWSVHRRGKETQYF	TGTGCCTGGAGTGTACATCGACGGGGAAAAGAGACCCAGTACTTC
TRBJ1-1	NA	TRBD1	TRBV6-6	CASSYETGAASEAFF	TGTGCCAGCAGTTACGAGACAGGGGCTGCCTCTGAAGCTTTCTTT
TRBJ2-7	NA	TRBD2	TRBV15	CATSTGLEKVEQYF	TGTGCCACCAGCACGGGACTAGAGAAGGTCGAGCAGTACTTC
TRBJ2-7	NA	TRBD1	TRBV5-4	CASSLLRGQGSYEQYF	TGTGCCAGCAGCCTACTCCGAGGACAGGGTTCCTACGAGCAGTACTTC
TRBJ1-4	once	TRBD1	TRBV10-3	CAISAGTVEEKLFF	TGTGCCATCAGCGCCGGGACAGTTGAAGAAAAACTGTTTTTT
TRBJ1-1	NA	TRBD1	TRBV2	CATSRGGQGSEAFF	TGTGCCACCTCCAGAGGAGGACAGGGGAGTGAAGCTTTCTTT
TRBJ2-7	few	NA	TRBV11-2	CASSLAGVASSYEQYF	TGTGCCAGCAGCTTAGCGGGGGTAGCGTCCTCCTACGAGCAGTACTTC